Sequencing of this TCR beta chain was carried out in a study of control samples from healthy donors and cancer patients. CDR3 length equals 18 residues. The germline V gene encodes CDR1 SGHAT and CDR2 FQNNGV. V was cut by 4 bases and J by 7 bases, with 28 bases left in between. The protocol was immunoSEQ multiplex PCR, while the TCRdb copy is restricted to in-frame clones and leaves out a portion. The data show about 220,000 clones, just under 95% seen once. The TCR was taken from a man aged 50 or older in good health. The gene calls are TRBV11-2 and TRBJ1-2; no clear D gene. Sequenced: blood. In DNA, the CDR3 is TGTGCCAGCAGCTCCCTTATAGGTGGGGATGGGGAACGTCGTGGCTACACCTTC. It is translated as CASSSLIGGDGERRGYTF.